The rows below give T cell receptor beta chains drawn from one sample of a study of neoadjuvant anti-PD-1 for oral cavity cancer. The repertoire was sequenced with immunoSEQ multiplex PCR; TCRdb's copy has only in-frame clones and lacks some. Of roughly 40,000 clones detected, about three quarters appear once; the ten largest clones hold roughly 4.9%. The material was PBMCs, obtained after nivolumab (anti-PD-1) treatment. The receptors were sampled from a person aged 35-79 years with oral cavity squamous cell carcinoma. Both conserved end residues are part of each CDR3. The order of the fields is D gene, V gene, clone size, J gene, CDR3 protein, CDR3 DNA. A D gene is named only where the DNA matches it firmly. The listing skips clone size in some rows; elsewhere it reads once, few, many or a size class.

D: .; V: TRBV5-1; size: .; J: TRBJ2-5; CDR3: CASSAAGSQETQYF; DNA: TGCGCCAGCAGCGCGGCCGGGAGCCAAGAGACCCAGTACTTC
D: .; V: TRBV27; size: .; J: TRBJ2-2; CDR3: CASSFTGRDGELFF; DNA: TGTGCCAGCAGTTTCACGGGGCGCGACGGGGAGCTGTTTTTT
D: .; V: TRBV5-6; size: .; J: TRBJ1-6; CDR3: CASSLWSGESPLHF; DNA: TGTGCCAGCAGCTTGTGGTCAGGGGAGTCACCCCTCCACTTT
D: TRBD2; V: TRBV19; size: .; J: TRBJ2-5; CDR3: CASSLRRGESETQYF; DNA: TGTGCCAGTAGTCTACGGCGGGGGGAGTCAGAGACCCAGTACTTC
D: .; V: TRBV6-1; size: .; J: TRBJ1-2; CDR3: CASSEVHWGGYTF; DNA: TGTGCCAGCAGTGAAGTTCACTGGGGTGGCTACACCTTC
D: TRBD1; V: TRBV7-2; size: .; J: TRBJ1-2; CDR3: CASSTTGTGGLGYTF; DNA: TGTGCCAGCAGCACTACCGGGACAGGGGGCCTTGGCTACACCTTC
D: TRBD2; V: TRBV9; size: .; J: TRBJ2-5; CDR3: CASSVDLAGVWETQYF; DNA: TGTGCCAGCAGCGTAGATCTAGCGGGAGTTTGGGAGACCCAGTACTTC
D: .; V: TRBV25-1; size: .; J: TRBJ2-3; CDR3: CASSESDTQYF; DNA: TGTGCCAGCAGTGAATCAGATACGCAGTATTTT
D: TRBD2; V: TRBV5-1; size: few; J: TRBJ2-7; CDR3: CASSASTSGLLHEQYF; DNA: TGCGCCAGCAGCGCTTCGACTAGCGGACTGCTCCACGAGCAGTACTTC
D: .; V: TRBV18; size: .; J: TRBJ2-5; CDR3: CASSLEETQYF; DNA: TGTGCCAGCTCACTGGAAGAGACCCAGTACTTC
D: .; V: TRBV28; size: .; J: TRBJ2-3; CDR3: CASSPQSSTDTQYF; DNA: TGTGCCAGCAGCCCACAATCTAGCACAGATACGCAGTATTTT
D: TRBD2; V: TRBV6-1; size: .; J: TRBJ2-7; CDR3: CASGPLGGSSYEQYF; DNA: TGTGCCAGCGGACCTCTGGGGGGGAGCTCCTACGAGCAGTACTTC
D: .; V: TRBV5-1; size: .; J: TRBJ1-4; CDR3: CASSLANPGEEKLFF; DNA: TGCGCCAGCAGCTTGGCCAATCCAGGAGAGGAAAAACTGTTTTTT
D: TRBD1; V: TRBV7-2; size: few; J: TRBJ1-1; CDR3: CASSLDRGVAEAFF; DNA: TGTGCCAGCAGCTTAGACAGGGGGGTAGCTGAAGCTTTCTTT
D: .; V: TRBV10-1; size: .; J: TRBJ1-6; CDR3: CASSEGRGDSPLHF; DNA: TGCGCCAGCAGTGAGGGCCGGGGGGATTCACCCCTCCACTTT
D: .; V: TRBV30; size: .; J: TRBJ1-5; CDR3: CAWSPMTGYSNQPQHF; DNA: TGTGCCTGGAGTCCGATGACAGGATATAGCAATCAGCCCCAGCATTTT
D: TRBD2; V: TRBV27; size: .; J: TRBJ2-3; CDR3: CASSFRLAGLTDTQYF; DNA: TGTGCCAGCAGTTTCCGACTAGCGGGTCTCACAGATACGCAGTATTTT
D: .; V: TRBV25-1; size: .; J: TRBJ2-2; CDR3: CASSDSFRGMDTGELFF; DNA: TGTGCCAGCAGTGACTCATTTAGGGGGATGGACACCGGGGAGCTGTTTTTT
D: .; V: TRBV11-2; size: .; J: TRBJ2-7; CDR3: CASSRIYEQYF; DNA: TGTGCCAGCAGCCGGATCTACGAGCAGTACTTC
D: .; V: TRBV4-2; size: few; J: TRBJ2-7; CDR3: CASSQDTGLGFSYEQYF; DNA: TGTGCCAGCAGCCAAGATACCGGACTCGGGTTCTCCTACGAGCAGTACTTC
D: TRBD1; V: TRBV18; size: .; J: TRBJ1-1; CDR3: CASSLSRTGYTEAFF; DNA: TGTGCCAGCTCACTTTCACGGACAGGTTACACTGAAGCTTTCTTT
D: TRBD1; V: TRBV5-4; size: few; J: TRBJ2-1; CDR3: CASSLTGQGAFNEQFF; DNA: TGTGCCAGCAGCTTGACTGGCCAGGGGGCATTCAATGAGCAGTTCTTC
D: TRBD2; V: TRBV28; size: .; J: TRBJ2-1; CDR3: CASRPPAGKGEQFF; DNA: TGTGCCAGCAGGCCCCCAGCGGGAAAGGGTGAGCAGTTCTTC
D: .; V: TRBV28; size: .; J: TRBJ1-2; CDR3: CASSARQDGYTF; DNA: TGTGCCAGCAGTGCCCGACAGGATGGCTACACCTTC
D: TRBD2; V: TRBV5-5; size: .; J: TRBJ2-7; CDR3: CASSLEAGGSYEQYF; DNA: TGTGCCAGCAGCTTGGAGGCGGGAGGCTCCTACGAGCAGTACTTC
D: .; V: TRBV19; size: .; J: TRBJ2-3; CDR3: CASTGGQLSDTQYF; DNA: TGTGCCAGTACCGGGGGACAGCTATCAGATACGCAGTATTTT
D: .; V: TRBV5-6; size: .; J: TRBJ1-2; CDR3: CASSLVLGGYTF; DNA: TGTGCCAGCAGCTTGGTTCTGGGTGGCTACACCTTC
D: .; V: TRBV9; size: .; J: TRBJ1-5; CDR3: CASSPSTSNQPQHF; DNA: TGTGCCAGCAGCCCCAGCACTAGCAATCAGCCCCAGCATTTT
D: TRBD2; V: TRBV7-2; size: .; J: TRBJ2-1; CDR3: CASSSRTSGGNEQFF; DNA: TGTGCCAGCAGCTCCAGGACTAGCGGGGGGAATGAGCAGTTCTTC
D: TRBD1; V: TRBV7-2; size: .; J: TRBJ2-1; CDR3: CASSRFDRGLGEQFF; DNA: TGTGCCAGCAGCCGATTTGACAGGGGGTTGGGTGAGCAGTTCTTC
D: .; V: TRBV27; size: once; J: TRBJ2-7; CDR3: CASSLGGPSYEQYF; DNA: TGTGCCAGCAGTTTAGGCGGACCGTCCTACGAGCAGTACTTC
D: TRBD1; V: TRBV7-9; size: medium-sized; J: TRBJ1-5; CDR3: CASSAVQGTSNQPQHF; DNA: TGTGCCAGCAGCGCCGTACAGGGGACTAGCAATCAGCCCCAGCATTTT
D: TRBD1; V: TRBV4-1; size: .; J: TRBJ2-1; CDR3: CASSQERDRGPLSYNEQFF; DNA: TGCGCCAGCAGCCAAGAACGGGACAGGGGCCCTCTCTCCTACAATGAGCAGTTCTTC
D: TRBD2; V: TRBV7-2; size: .; J: TRBJ2-1; CDR3: CASSLVVSGRDEQFF; DNA: TGTGCCAGCAGCTTAGTGGTTAGCGGGAGGGATGAGCAGTTCTTC
D: TRBD2; V: TRBV2; size: .; J: TRBJ2-1; CDR3: CASRGTSGSSLPSYNEQFF; DNA: TGTGCCAGCAGGGGGACTAGCGGGAGTTCATTACCGTCCTACAATGAGCAGTTCTTC
D: .; V: TRBV5-1; size: .; J: TRBJ1-2; CDR3: CASSLTFNYGYTF; DNA: TGCGCCAGCAGCTTGACCTTTAACTATGGCTACACCTTC
D: .; V: TRBV9; size: .; J: TRBJ1-2; CDR3: CASSVEGRGAYGYTF; DNA: TGTGCCAGCAGCGTAGAAGGCAGGGGAGCCTATGGCTACACCTTC
D: .; V: TRBV4-2; size: medium-sized; J: TRBJ2-7; CDR3: CASSQLSSGPYEQYF; DNA: TGTGCCAGCAGCCAACTTAGTAGCGGACCCTACGAGCAGTACTTC
D: TRBD2; V: TRBV5-4; size: .; J: TRBJ2-7; CDR3: CASSGGGDVEQYF; DNA: TGTGCCAGCAGCGGGGGAGGGGATGTCGAGCAGTACTTC
D: TRBD2; V: TRBV5-1; size: .; J: TRBJ2-7; CDR3: CASSLEASGRPSSYEQYF; DNA: TGCGCCAGCAGCTTGGAGGCGAGCGGGAGGCCAAGCTCCTACGAGCAGTACTTC
D: .; V: TRBV7-2; size: .; J: TRBJ1-3; CDR3: CASSPRAVGNTIYF; DNA: TGTGCCAGCAGCCCCAGGGCAGTCGGAAACACCATATATTTT
D: .; V: TRBV5-6; size: .; J: TRBJ2-1; CDR3: CASSFLGVGGSYNEQFF; DNA: TGTGCCAGCAGCTTTTTGGGCGTTGGGGGATCATACAATGAGCAGTTCTTC
D: .; V: TRBV28; size: .; J: TRBJ1-5; CDR3: CASSRQRFNQPQHF; DNA: TGTGCCAGCAGCCGCCAGCGGTTCAATCAGCCCCAGCATTTT
D: .; V: TRBV18; size: .; J: TRBJ1-5; CDR3: CASSPSPPLGSNQPQHF; DNA: TGTGCCAGCTCACCCTCCCCCCCTCTAGGGAGCAATCAGCCCCAGCATTTT
D: .; V: TRBV7-6; size: .; J: TRBJ1-5; CDR3: CASSLGEGRHQPQHF; DNA: TGTGCCAGCAGCTTAGGTGAAGGACGGCATCAGCCCCAGCATTTT
D: TRBD2; V: TRBV7-9; size: .; J: TRBJ2-3; CDR3: CASSETSGGFTDTQYF; DNA: TGTGCCAGCAGCGAGACTAGCGGGGGTTTCACAGATACGCAGTATTTT
D: .; V: TRBV30; size: .; J: TRBJ2-7; CDR3: CAWSYQGKVSLADYEQYF; DNA: TGTGCCTGGAGTTATCAGGGGAAGGTCTCCCTGGCGGACTACGAGCAGTACTTC